This T cell receptor (beta chain) was identified in a study of blood T cell repertoires in COVID-19. The CDR3 sequence is 14 residues long. With 3 bases clipped from V and 5 bases from J, the junction kept 7 bases outside the gene matches. Germline V CDR1 and CDR2: SGHTS, YDEGEE. Measured with immunoSEQ multiplex PCR; TCRdb has only the in-frame clones, and not every one. The table includes 300,000 to 350,000 clones, around 87% detected once. The chain links TRBV5-8 to TRBJ2-7, with 8 bases fitting TRBD1. The sequencing input was PBMCs or T cells enriched from blood (not recorded which). The TCR sequence derives from a woman in her late teens or twenties with acute COVID-19. DNA of the CDR3: TGTGCCAGCAGCTACGGGACAGGAATAAACGAGCAGTACTTC. Translating it yields CASSYGTGINEQYF.